Below are 14 T cell receptor beta chains sequenced from a single sample in a study of T cells in women clearing cervical HPV infection. Profiling relied on immunoSEQ multiplex PCR, and the TCRdb table lists in-frame clones only, not all of them. This sample's table reports fewer than 25,000 clones. Sequenced input: blood buffy coat. The receptors derive from a woman aged 18 to 75 with a cervical HPV16 infection that either progressed to CIN3+ or cleared (not recorded which).

Notes on this clone: The CDR3 extends 3 residues past the end of the read, so its final part is completed from the germline J gene. The genes are TRBV12-5 and TRBJ2-1, with a weak D call TRBD2 (8 bases). Trimming took 4 bases from V and 5 from J, leaving 18 bases between them. The CDR3 contains 16 residues. Germline assignment: CDR1 LGHNT and CDR2 FRNRAP. The CDR3 DNA, read in part, is TGTGCTAGTGGTTGGGGGAGGGGGCGGGGGGACAATGAG. Its translation: CASGWGRGRGDNE. The entire CDR3 protein is CASGWGRGRGDNEQFF.

Remarks on this clone: The read comes to an end 3 residues before the CDR3 does, leaving the germline J gene to fill in the end. The chain combines TRBV3-1 (or the pseudogene TRBV3-2) with TRBJ2-2, with 9 bases that match TRBD1. Unmatched junction bases numbered 3, after V lost 1 base and J lost 3 bases. Germline V gene sequence: CDR1 LGHDT, CDR2 YNNKEL (reference sequence). The CDR3 runs 16 residues. CDR3 protein: CASSQAGQGYTGELFF. CDR3 DNA, as far as it was read: TGTGCCAGCAGCCAAGCGGGACAGGGTTACACCGGGGAG.

Of note for this clone: The sequenced fragment ends 3 residues before the CDR3 boundary, so the rest is inferred from the germline J gene. This chain connects TRBV20-1 to TRBJ1-1; D gene ambiguous. V was shortened by 8 bases and J by 4 bases, with 11 bases between the two germline ends. The CDR3 totals 11 residues. Germline loops: CDR1 DFQATT, CDR2 SNEGSKA (reference sequence). This CDR3 reads CSTTYATEAFF. The sequenced part of the CDR3 DNA is TGCAGTACCACCTACGCCACTGAA.

As for this clone: The read halts 3 residues ahead of the CDR3 end, with the missing end drawn from the germline J gene. This chain uses TRBV11-3 with TRBJ2-1, with 13 nucleotides matching TRBD2. CDR1 is SGHNT and CDR2 is YENEEA in the germline V gene. Trimming cost V 5 bases and J 6 bases; bases outside gene matches: 4. This CDR3 contains 15 residues. Incomplete CDR3 DNA: TGTGCCAGCAGCGCCGGGACTAGCGGGGTCAATGAG. Encoded protein: CASSAGTSGVNE. The entire CDR3 is CASSAGTSGVNEQFF.

With regard to this clone: The read finishes 3 residues shy of the CDR3 end, and the germline J gene is used to complete it. This chain joins TRBV2 and TRBJ2-3; D remains ambiguous. The ends were cut back, 5 bases at V and 0 bases at J, with 12 bases in the middle. Germline CDR1 and CDR2: SNHLY and FYNNEI. The CDR3 extends over 15 amino acids. CDR3: CASSQQSLSTDTQYF. The CDR3 DNA, read in part, is TGTGCCAGCAGTCAACAGAGTTTGAGCACAGATACG.

The CDR3 protein is CASSEARDSRNEKLFF. CDR3 DNA, as far as it was read: TGTGCCAGCAGTGAAGCGCGTGACAGTCGAAATGAAAAG. This chain joins TRBV6-1 and TRBJ2-2; weak D call: TRBD1 (5 bases). The sequence runs out 3 residues before the end of the CDR3; the remainder is reconstructed from the germline J gene. The CDR3 contains 16 residues. Germline V gene sequence: CDR1 MNHNS, CDR2 SASEGT.

Concerning this clone: The sequenced fragment ends 3 residues before the CDR3 boundary, so the rest is inferred from the germline J gene. The gene calls are TRBV2 and TRBJ1-2, with D perhaps matching TRBD1 (5 bases). This CDR3 is built from 15 residues. From germline, CDR1 is SNHLY and CDR2 FYNNEI. The sequenced part of the CDR3 DNA is TGTGCCAGCAATGGGGCCCCCCTTAGCTCCTACGAC. As protein: CASNGAPLSSYD. The whole CDR3 is CASNGAPLSSYDYTF.

Of note for this clone: Sequencing ends 3 residues short of the CDR3 end; the germline J gene provides the rest. The J gene is TRBJ2-7, the V gene TRBV2; 7 positions match TRBD1. The CDR3 consists of 13 residues. Germline V gene data show CDR1 as SNHLY and CDR2 as FYNNEI. V trimming: 7 bases; J trimming: 2 bases; junction bases outside the gene matches: 5. The CDR3 protein is CASTWDSAYEQYF. The DNA read from the CDR3 is TGTGCCAGCACATGGGACAGTGCCTACGAG. The whole variable domain, filled in from reference TRBV2 and TRBJ2-7, reads EPEVTQTPSHQVTQMGQEVILRCVPISNHLYFYWYRQILGQKVEFLVSFYNNEISEKSEIFDDQFSVERPDGSNFTLKIRSTKLEDSAMYFCASTWDSAYEQYFGPGTRLTVT.

On this clone: One junction end disagrees with the germline gene, perhaps due to a read error. The read halts 3 residues ahead of the CDR3 end, with the missing end drawn from the germline J gene. The V and J genes are TRBV7-3 and TRBJ1-1; 7 nucleotides match TRBD1. The CDR3 spans 14 residues. In germline, CDR1 is SGHTA, CDR2 FQGTGA. The CDR3 DNA, read in part, is TGTGCCAGCAGATTAACAGGGGCGGAGACTGAA. Its protein product is CASRLTGAETE. The CDR3 in full is CASRLTGAETEAFF.

Remarks on this clone: The read terminates 3 residues before the CDR3 end, so the remaining end is supplied by the germline J gene. This sequence joins TRBV18 and TRBJ1-2; TRBD1 might be the D (6 bases). There are 17 residues in the CDR3. Germline values: CDR1 KGHSH, CDR2 LQKENI. Partial CDR3 DNA: TGTGCCAGCTCACTTAACATCGACATCGACAGGAGGGGCGGC. Its translation is CASSLNIDIDRRGG. The whole CDR3 sequence is CASSLNIDIDRRGGYTF. Together with reference TRBV18 and TRBJ1-2, the CDR3 gives the full variable domain: NAGVMQNPRHLVRRRGQEARLRCSPMKGHSHVYWYRQLPEEGLKFMVYLQKENIIDESGMPKERFSAEFPKEGPSILRIQQVVRGDSAAYFCASSLNIDIDRRGGYTFGSGTRLTVV.

A word on this clone: The read ends 3 residues before the CDR3 terminus; that terminus is restored from the germline J gene. This chain links TRBV4-2 with TRBJ2-7; D is perhaps TRBD2 (5 bases). Germline V gene lookup returns CDR1 LGHNA and CDR2 YNFKEQ. The length of the CDR3 is 16 residues. The ends were cut back, 1 base at V and 4 bases at J, with 17 bases in the middle. The sequenced CDR3 bases are TGTGCCAGCAGCCAAGGGTTCGCTAGCCGCCCATACGAG. It translates to CASSQGFASRPYE. The CDR3 in its entirety is CASSQGFASRPYEQYF.

In the case of this clone: The CDR3 end falls 3 residues outside the read, so it is completed with the germline J gene. This chain joins TRBV7-9 and TRBJ1-1; no clear D. Trimming removed 2 bases from V and 2 bases from J, with 6 bases in between. From germline, CDR1 is SEHNR and CDR2 FQNEAQ (reference sequence). This CDR3 spans 13 amino acids. The sequenced part of the CDR3 DNA is TGTGCCAGCAGCTTAAACAGCAACACTGAA. It translates to CASSLNSNTE. In full, the CDR3 is CASSLNSNTEAFF.

For this clone: The CDR3 is cut off 3 residues early in the read; its end comes from the germline J gene. The rearrangement joins TRBV19 to TRBJ1-2; 10 bases agree with TRBD1. CDR3 length: 14 amino acids. The V gene end was trimmed by 4 bases and the J gene end by 7 bases; junction bases not matched to a gene: 6. Germline V CDR1 and CDR2: LNHDA, SQIVND (reference sequence). The CDR3 here is CASSTGQGWSGYTF. Incomplete CDR3 DNA: TGTGCCAGTAGTACGGGACAGGGGTGGTCTGGC.

The DNA read from the CDR3 is TGTGCCAGCCAATGGGGGACAGCCTACTCCTACGAG. It codes for CASQWGTAYSYE. The full CDR3 is CASQWGTAYSYEQYF. The chain employs TRBV12-3 or TRBV12-4 and TRBJ2-7; the match to TRBD1 covers 7 bases. The CDR3 extends 3 residues past the end of the read, so its final part is completed from the germline J gene. This CDR3 region has 15 residues. The J segment lost 0 bases and the V segment lost 8 bases, leaving 10 bases of the junction unmatched.